Detailed here is one T cell receptor beta chain. No antigen is known for it. Base-call qualities are not available, and no considerably larger clone is one nucleotide away. Reading from cysteine to phenylalanine, the CDR3 counts 16 amino acids. The kept DNA is CDR3 alone, 48 bases in frame from the first base. Looking up the germline V gene (reference sequence) yields CDR1 MNHEY and CDR2 SMNVEV. The germline V end is reduced by 1 base and the J end by 5 bases; junction bases left unmatched: 8. Library preparation was by PCR. Sequencing instrument: NextSeq 500. The public reads were run again by TCRdb, first through fastp at Q25 and then through MiXCR, and only productive beta chains were kept. Rows matching on CDR3 protein sequence are summarized as one entry with the most common DNA and genes. The sample table records approximately 9,300 distinct CDR3 sequences; 30% to 45% of these occur just once. The ten largest clones add up to over 9% of the sample.

This sample was taken from a study of immune characterization of retroperitoneal liposarcoma (dated by TCRdb to between 2018 and 2021). The sample comprised tumor tissue. The sequence was obtained from a female donor with retroperitoneal liposarcoma. The chain joins TRBV27 to TRBJ2-1, with 7 middle bases fitting TRBD2. This receptor carries the CDR3 CASSLFAGELDNEQFF. The DNA sequence follows: TGTGCCAGCAGTTTATTCGCGGGAGAGTTGGACAATGAGCAGTTCTTC.